Described below is a single TCR beta chain sequence and its context. Its antigen is undetermined. Participants, patients aged 18 to 65, had newly diagnosed hyperthyroidism with a duration under 2 months. The data stem from a study of T cells in Graves' hyperthyroidism and ophthalmopathy. V lost 0 bases and J lost 5, with 11 bases in between. The CDR3 runs 14 residues. Germline values: CDR1 SEHNR, CDR2 FQNEAQ (reference sequence). Amplified regions were TCR beta CDR3 sequences from RNA transcripts. TCR CDR3 underwent first-round RT-PCR with the HTBI primer set. MiXCR, applied by TCRdb to the multiplex PCR reads, yields one record per CDR3 protein. Of fewer than 650,000 distinct CDR3 sequences listed, more than 11% are singletons. Whole-study results and caveats: Ophthalmopathy was predicted by the model a median of approximately 6 months ahead of onset.

The sequence came from a woman between 25 and 40 years old with Graves' hyperthyroidism that later progressed to Graves' ophthalmopathy. The chain employs TRBV7-9 and TRBJ2-7; D is uncertain. The sample consisted of blood. In DNA form, the CDR3 reads TGTGCCAGCAGCTTAGCACCAGCGAGCGACGAGCAGTACTTC. It codes for CASSLAPASDEQYF. Complete variable domain (other parts from reference TRBV7-9 and TRBJ2-7): DTGVSQNPRHKITKRGQNVTFRCDPISEHNRLYWYRQTLGQGPEFLTYFQNEAQLEKSRLLSDRFSAERPKGSFSTLEIQRTEQGDSAMYLCASSLAPASDEQYFGPGTRLTVT.